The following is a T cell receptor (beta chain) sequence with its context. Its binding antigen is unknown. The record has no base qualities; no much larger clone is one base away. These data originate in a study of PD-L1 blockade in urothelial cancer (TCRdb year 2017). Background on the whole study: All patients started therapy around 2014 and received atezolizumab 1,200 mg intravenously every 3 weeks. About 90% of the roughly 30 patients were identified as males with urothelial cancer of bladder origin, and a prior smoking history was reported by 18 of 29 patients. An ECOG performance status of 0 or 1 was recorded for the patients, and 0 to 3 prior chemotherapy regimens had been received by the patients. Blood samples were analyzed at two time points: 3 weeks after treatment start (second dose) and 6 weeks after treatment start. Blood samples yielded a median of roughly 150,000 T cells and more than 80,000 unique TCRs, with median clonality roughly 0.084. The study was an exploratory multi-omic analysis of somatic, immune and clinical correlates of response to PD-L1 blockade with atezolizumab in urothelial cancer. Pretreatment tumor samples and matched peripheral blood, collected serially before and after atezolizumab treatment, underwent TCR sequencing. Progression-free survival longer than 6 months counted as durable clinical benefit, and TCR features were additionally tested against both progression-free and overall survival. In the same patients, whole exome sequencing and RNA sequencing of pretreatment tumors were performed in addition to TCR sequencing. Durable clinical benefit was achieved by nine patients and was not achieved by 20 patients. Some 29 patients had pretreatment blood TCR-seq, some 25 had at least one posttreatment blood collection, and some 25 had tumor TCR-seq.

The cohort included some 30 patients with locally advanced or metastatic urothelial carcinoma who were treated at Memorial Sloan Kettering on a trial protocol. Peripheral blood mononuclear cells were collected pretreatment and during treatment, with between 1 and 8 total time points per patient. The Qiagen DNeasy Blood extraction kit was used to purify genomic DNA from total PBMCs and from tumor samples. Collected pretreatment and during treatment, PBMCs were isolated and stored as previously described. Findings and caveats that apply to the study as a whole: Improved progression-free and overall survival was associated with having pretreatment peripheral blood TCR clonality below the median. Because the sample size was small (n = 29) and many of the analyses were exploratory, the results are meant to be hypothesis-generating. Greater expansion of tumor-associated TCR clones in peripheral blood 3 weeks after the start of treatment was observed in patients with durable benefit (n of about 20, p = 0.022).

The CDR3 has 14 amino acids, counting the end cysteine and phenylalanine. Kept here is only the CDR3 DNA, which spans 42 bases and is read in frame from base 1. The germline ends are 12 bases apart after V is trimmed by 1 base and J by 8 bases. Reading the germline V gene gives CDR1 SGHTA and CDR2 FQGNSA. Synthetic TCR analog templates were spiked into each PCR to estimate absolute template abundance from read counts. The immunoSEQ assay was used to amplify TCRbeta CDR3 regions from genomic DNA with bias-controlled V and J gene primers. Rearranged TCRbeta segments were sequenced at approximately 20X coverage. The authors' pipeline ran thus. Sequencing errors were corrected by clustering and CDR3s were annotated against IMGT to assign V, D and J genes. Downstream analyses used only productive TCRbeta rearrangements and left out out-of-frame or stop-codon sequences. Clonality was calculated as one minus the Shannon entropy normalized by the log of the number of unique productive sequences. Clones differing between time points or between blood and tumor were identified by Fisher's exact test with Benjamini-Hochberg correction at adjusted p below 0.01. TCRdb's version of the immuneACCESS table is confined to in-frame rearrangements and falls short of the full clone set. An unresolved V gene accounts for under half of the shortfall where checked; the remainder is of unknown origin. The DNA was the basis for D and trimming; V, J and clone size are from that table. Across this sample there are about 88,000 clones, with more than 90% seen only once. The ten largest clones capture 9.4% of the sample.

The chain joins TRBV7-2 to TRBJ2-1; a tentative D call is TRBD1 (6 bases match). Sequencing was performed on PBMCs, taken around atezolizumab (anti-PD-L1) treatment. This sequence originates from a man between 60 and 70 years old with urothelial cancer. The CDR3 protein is CASSLGTELYEQFF. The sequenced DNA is TGTGCCAGCAGCTTAGGGACAGAACTATATGAGCAGTTCTTC.